The T cell receptor beta chain described here comes from a study of cytomegalovirus exposure and HLA in healthy donors (dated by TCRdb to the late 2010s). For the study in its entirety: An earlier analysis of some 500 of the donors reported roughly 300 Gb of sequence data and around 110 million unique TCR beta sequences from 150 million to 200 million T cells. Roughly 290 gigabases of sequencing data and around 80 million unique TCR sequences made up an early release that covered approximately 650 HLA-typed donors. Of the 300 to 450 genotyped donors, approximately 80% fell in the genetic ancestry cluster associated with self-reported Caucasian donors. The study aimed to test whether cataloging public T cell receptors could reveal signatures of past pathogen exposure. The study used immunosequencing to profile the T cell repertoires of approximately 640 subjects and linked those repertoires to cytomegalovirus serostatus. A separate validation cohort of about 110 different subjects was used in addition to the roughly 700-subject first cohort. To predict cytomegalovirus infection status, the study brought together high-throughput TCR immunosequencing, statistical association of individual TCRs with disease status, and machine learning. A later analysis re-examined previously published TCR beta repertoires from more than 600 donors and added high-resolution HLA genotyping to investigate patterns of TCR occurrence. In the later analysis, no new phenotypic data were used to find candidate immune exposures; instead, reliance was placed on TCR beta sequences and their occurrence across donors. An earlier analysis of fewer than 750 of the donors used high-throughput TCR beta sequencing to judge whether each TCR beta V gene segment behaved as functional or pseudogenic. Donor age, sex, ethnicity and CMV serostatus were collected together with the repertoire data. Genome-wide SNP genotypes for about 55% of the 666 donors were used in a later genetic analysis, which treated that subset as a discovery cohort. All discovery cohort repertoires had been generated on a single sequencing platform. HLA typing covered class I and class II loci at four-digit resolution. The number of donors typed differed by locus, with about 629-630 for A, B, C, DRB1 and DQB1, over 500 for DQA1, 606 for DPA1, and about 450 for DPB1. Five DR-DQ haplotypes were handled as single units for association and clustering because linkage in the cohort was strong. On average, about 240,000 unique TCR beta nucleotide sequences were sequenced per donor among several hundred genotyped donors of the cohort, with approximately 18% of those sequences being non-productive.

The cohort was made up of under 800 healthy bone marrow donors. All cohort members were sampled while nominally healthy, although unrecorded immune exposures were likely present. The donor was CMV seropositive and belonged to the group of over 250 seropositive cohort members. A peripheral blood sample was provided by each donor, and peripheral blood mononuclear cells were used for TCR beta sequencing. Genomic DNA extraction from the blood cell samples was performed with the Qiagen DNeasy Blood Extraction Kit. What the research found in general, with its limitations: In a later genetic analysis, a missense DCLRE1C variant was associated with V-gene and J-gene trimming of TCR beta chains, and the association was replicated in an independent cohort. Most CMV-associated TCR beta chains appeared to be HLA-restricted in a later analysis, and the HLA associations seemed to be driven largely by CMV exposure. Presence/absence analyses assumed roughly uniform sequencing depth across donors, an assumption that may not hold. In a later analysis, HLA-associated TCR beta chains were found to be more clonally expanded and to have lower generation probabilities than equally common non-associated chains. Linkage disequilibrium might explain the correlated functional status among segregating V segments, but an unknown experimental factor could not be excluded. HLA typing was unavailable for some donors at each locus, so association tests used only the typed subset. A later analysis associated roughly 17,000 TCR beta sequences with specific HLA alleles at a false discovery rate of 0.05. In a later analysis, several top co-occurrence clusters were reported to appear linked to parvovirus B19, influenza, CMV and Epstein-Barr virus. CMV serostatus was the only immune exposure information available for the cohort. The cohort was sequenced for TCR beta chains only, and without alpha or paired-chain data the features that could be detected were limited. A total of 164 TCR beta chains were listed by the study as associated with cytomegalovirus. When HLA alleles, especially DR and DQ, strongly co-occurred, attributing TCR associations to individual alleles was difficult. In an earlier analysis of about 600 of the donors, most TCR beta V segments appeared in productive rearrangements about 90% or about 30% of the time, broadly matching IMGT annotations. In both the original and validation cohorts, the classifier was reported to diagnose cytomegalovirus status with high specificity and sensitivity. A few of the identified cytomegalovirus-associated TCR beta chains were confirmed in vitro to be specific for cytomegalovirus antigens. The authors suggested that the approach could potentially be generalized to other disease states and immunological phenotypes. Most TCR sequences were observed very rarely across donors, whereas some public TCRs were present in many individuals. A further reported finding was that TCR beta sequences accurately predicted the HLA-A and HLA-B alleles for most subjects in the first cohort. According to a later analysis, TCR association rates differed among HLA loci, with DRB1 alleles showing the most associated TCRs and HLA-C alleles showing the fewest. A cluster of highly shared sequence variants was judged likely to represent a technical artifact of the sequencing pipeline. In a later genetic analysis, fewer N-insertions in productive TCRs were reported among donors in an Asian-associated ancestry cluster than the roughly 640-donor mean. Some IMGT-functional V segments, including TRBV6-2 and TRBV6-3, could not be told apart with the 87-base-pair reads, so those segments were excluded. The earlier analysis of 450 to 700 of the donors excluded about 16 rarely observed V segments, including chromosome 9 orphons, because counts were too low.

The CDR3 has 15 amino acids, counting the end cysteine and phenylalanine. Here the CDR3 DNA is all that survives: 45 bases in frame from base 1. Compared with germline, V lacks 3 bases and J lacks 2 bases; bases without a gene match: 7. CDR1 and CDR2 (SGHTA, FQGNSA) derive from the germline V gene. Concerning this clone itself: Its antigen remains unidentified. No much larger clone exists at a distance of one base, and base qualities are not known.

Receptors were amplified or captured by the immunoSEQ multiplex PCR assay. A mixture of 60 forward primers for TCR Vbeta segments and 13 reverse primers for TCR Jbeta segments was used in the multiplex PCR. Amplification of the CDR3 region of rearranged TCR beta genes was performed with a multiplex PCR assay on genomic DNA. On the Illumina HiSeq System, the amplified TCR beta libraries were sequenced as 87-base-pair reads. For the original study's pipeline: Across the roughly 700 repertoires, a later analysis counted roughly 84 million unique TCR beta chains, some 11 million of which were shared by at least two donors. To remove PCR and sequencing errors, raw reads were error-corrected and collapsed into unique sequences using a nearest-neighbor algorithm that merged closely related sequences. To assign V, D and J gene segments, CDR3 sequences were aligned to IMGT reference sequences. Each retained sequence needed at least a six-nucleotide match to both a V gene segment and a J gene segment. A rearrangement was called productive if the CDR3 had no stop codons and remained in frame with V and J, and every other rearrangement was called non-productive. Following IMGT convention, CDR3 was defined as the stretch from the second conserved V-encoded cysteine up to the conserved J-encoded phenylalanine. Sequences without an unambiguous match to a single V gene segment were excluded from the earlier analysis of 450 to 750 of the donors. An earlier analysis of fewer than 650 of the donors classified V segments as functional when productive rearrangements were above 56.7% and as segregating when the standard deviation between donors was above 5%. A statistical classification framework was built to diagnose cytomegalovirus status from the catalog of TCR beta chain sequences. A later analysis assigned V and J genes by comparing TCR nucleotide sequences with IMGT/GENE-DB human TR gene sequences. Using the TCRdist pipeline, a later analysis assigned CDR3 sequences along with most-parsimonious VDJ recombination scenarios. In a later analysis, each TCR beta chain was defined by its CDR3 amino acid sequence together with its V-gene family, and reads lacking a unique V-gene family were excluded. As a way to deal with suspected cross-contamination and a sequencing artifact, a later analysis dropped 592 nucleotide sequences that were highly shared and had low generation probability. In a later analysis, a clonal expansion index for each public chain was calculated from normalized within-repertoire ranks of inferred template counts. In a later analysis, generation probabilities were computed with a VDJ recombination model fitted to out-of-frame rearrangements, and the resulting probabilities were checked against IGoR. In a later analysis, TCR-TCR, TCR-HLA and TCR-CMV co-occurrence was scored with hypergeometric tests, and a repertoire-size bias correction was applied to TCR pairs. False discovery rates were estimated in a later analysis by permuting HLA or CMV assignments 20 times. In a later analysis, co-occurring TCRs were grouped using DBSCAN, and TCRdist sequence similarity was added for clustering within HLA-allele-positive subsets. Repertoires with fewer than 30,000 or more than 120,000 public chains, plus five repertoires with anomalous nucleotide sharing, were excluded from co-occurrence clustering. The immuneACCESS repertoire file appears here via TCRdb, limited to in-frame rearrangements. These files lack a portion of the clones; in checked studies, under half of the deficit traces to unresolved V genes, and the cause of the others is not known. The V and J calls and clone size are taken from that table; D and trimming were inferred from the DNA. In this sample the table shows about 55,000 clones, over 65% of which occur a single time. The ten largest clones represent less than 35% of the sample.

The clonotype comes from a man aged 35 to 55 in good health and CMV-seropositive. Sequencing input: PBMCs. This receptor chain uses TRBV7-2 and TRBJ2-7; 7 central bases correspond to TRBD2. The sequenced DNA is TGTGCCAGCAGCTTGGGGGGGACCAGAACCTACGAGCAGTACTTC. Translated, this is CASSLGGTRTYEQYF.